What follows are 30 T cell receptor beta chains derived from one specimen sequenced in a study of blood T cell repertoires in COVID-19. The data were produced by immunoSEQ multiplex PCR, yet TCRdb's version contains in-frame clones alone and is incomplete. Of over 40,000 clones listed, approximately 82% are singletons. The source material was peripheral blood. Receptors were obtained from a human donor in a cohort sampled during active COVID-19.

The V and J genes are TRBV29-1 and TRBJ2-5, with 8 bases identical to TRBD2. Germline CDR1 and CDR2: SQVTM and ANQGSEA. CDR3 length: 14 residues. J was trimmed by 0 bases and V by 4 bases; bases with no gene match: 4. This chain's CDR3 is CSVATSAYQETQYF. In nucleotides, the CDR3 is TGCAGCGTTGCGACTAGCGCGTACCAAGAGACCCAGTACTTC.

As concerns this clone: Other DNA sequences in the same sample also yield this CDR3. The J gene is TRBJ2-5, the V gene TRBV5-6; no firm D call. This CDR3 region has 11 residues. V gave up 2 bases and J gave up 4 bases, with 3 bases separating them. Per germline, CDR1 SGHDT and CDR2 YYEEEE. CDR3 DNA sequence: TGTGCCAGCAGCTTAGCAGAGACCCAGTACTTC. Protein: CASSLAETQYF.

This clone was recorded once. V gene TRBV28 combines with J gene TRBJ2-5; TRBD2 is a possible D gene (6 bases). V lost 4 bases and J lost 5, with 14 bases in between. The CDR3 has 14 amino acids. Germline CDR1 MDHEN, CDR2 SYDVKM. CDR3 DNA: TGTGCCAGCAGTTCCGGGGGTTCCAGGGAGACCCAGTACTTC. Translating gives CASSSGGSRETQYF.

This chain connects TRBV7-8 to TRBJ2-1, with a weak D call TRBD2 (7 bases). V was trimmed by 5 bases and J by 5 bases, leaving 19 bases between them. Germline lookup yields CDR1 SGHVS and CDR2 FQNEAQ. This CDR3 region has 16 residues. CDR3 amino acids: CASSGGGHRYNNEQFF. As DNA, the CDR3 is TGTGCCAGCAGCGGGGGGGGGCACAGGTATAACAATGAGCAGTTCTTC.

The chain is built from TRBV9 and TRBJ2-1; TRBD2 aligns across 14 bases. The germline gives CDR1 SGDLS, CDR2 YYNGEE. The CDR3 length is 15 residues. V shed 4 bases and J 8 bases; nucleotides not matched to a gene: 5. The CDR3 coding sequence is TGTGCCAGCAGCAGGGGACTAGCGGGAGCAGATGAGCAGTTCTTC. Translated, it gives CASSRGLAGADEQFF.

The chain recombines TRBV27 with TRBJ1-5; D perhaps matches TRBD1 (6 bases). Per the germline V gene, CDR1 is MNHEY and CDR2 is SMNVEV (reference sequence). CDR3 length: 14 residues. Trimming removed 4 bases from V and 7 bases from J, with 14 bases in between. The CDR3 reads CASSSHLQGQPQHF. The CDR3 nucleotides read TGTGCCAGCAGTTCACATCTACAGGGACAGCCCCAGCATTTT.

The rearrangement uses TRBV6-2 or TRBV6-3 and TRBJ2-7; TRBD1 matches at 7 bases. V was clipped by 7 bases and J by 6 bases; unmatched bases: 9. This CDR3 is built from 13 residues. Germline-derived CDR1 and CDR2 are MNHEY and SVGEGT. CDR3 amino acids: CASTPGQAFEQYF. In DNA, the CDR3 is TGTGCCAGCACCCCTGGACAGGCCTTCGAGCAGTACTTC.

This chain's CDR3 is CASSRGPGQVAGGYTF. The CDR3 DNA sequence: TGTGCCAGCAGTAGGGGACCGGGACAGGTGGCGGGCGGCTACACCTTC. The rearrangement uses TRBV28 and TRBJ1-2, with TRBD1 matching 8 bases. CDR1 MDHEN and CDR2 SYDVKM come from the germline V gene. The CDR3 length is 16 residues. V gave up 5 bases and J gave up 8 bases; unmatched junction bases: 16.

This clone turned up a few times. The genes are TRBV6-2 or TRBV6-3 and TRBJ1-4; 7 nucleotides align to TRBD1. CDR1 and CDR2 (germline): MNHEY, SVGEGT. After removal of 6 bases from V and 8 bases from J, the junction contained 6 bases not matched to a gene. The CDR3 covers 13 residues. CDR3 sequence: CASRYRGHEKLFF. Written as DNA, the CDR3 is TGTGCCAGCAGATACAGGGGTCACGAAAAACTGTTTTTT.

V is TRBV18 and J is TRBJ1-5, with D hard to call. Trimming pared 3 bases from V and 2 bases from J, leaving 14 bases between. Per germline, CDR1 KGHSH and CDR2 LQKENI. The CDR3 covers 16 residues. Here the CDR3 DNA reads TGTGCCAGCTCACCCCCTACCGCGGTTCGCAATCAGCCCCAGCATTTT. Its protein product is CASSPPTAVRNQPQHF.

The CDR3 spells CASSRVEGGAQYF. Written as DNA, the CDR3 is TGTGCCAGTAGTCGCGTCGAAGGAGGGGCCCAGTACTTC. This chain uses TRBV19 with TRBJ2-5; possibly TRBD2 for D (6 bases). V lost 5 bases to trimming and J lost 9 bases, with 16 bases between them. Per germline, CDR1 LNHDA and CDR2 SQIVND (reference sequence). CDR3 size: 13 residues.

The rearrangement links TRBV4-1 to TRBJ2-1; weak D call: TRBD2 (5 bases). CDR3 length: 17 residues. Between the trimmed V and J ends, which lost 2 bases and 8 bases, there was a span of 22 bases. Germline CDR1 and CDR2: MGHRA and YSYEKL. CDR3 in DNA: TGCGCCAGCAGCCAACAGGACTTGATGAGCCGCGGCGATGAGCAGTTCTTC. Its translation: CASSQQDLMSRGDEQFF.

The gene calls are TRBV14 and TRBJ1-1; tentative D call: TRBD1 (6 bases). Germline CDR1 and CDR2: SGHDN and FVKESK. CDR3 length: 13 amino acids. Trimming pared 8 bases from V and 1 base from J, leaving 11 bases between. The CDR3 here is CASRRGGNTEAFF. In DNA, the CDR3 is TGTGCCAGCCGACGAGGGGGGAACACTGAAGCTTTCTTT.

This clone was seen only once. The rearrangement links TRBV18 to TRBJ1-1; 7 bases line up with TRBD1. The CDR3 consists of 17 residues. V lost 2 bases to trimming and J lost 1 base; unmatched junction nucleotides: 10. In germline, CDR1 is KGHSH, CDR2 LQKENI. Here the CDR3 reads CASSPSKGGTGNTEAFF. CDR3 nucleotides: TGTGCCAGCTCACCAAGTAAAGGGGGCACGGGGAACACTGAAGCTTTCTTT.

This clone was seen a single time. The J gene is TRBJ2-3, the V gene TRBV18; TRBD2 matches at 9 bases. Germline values: CDR1 KGHSH, CDR2 LQKENI. This CDR3 is built from 16 residues. Unmatched junction bases numbered 9, after V lost 4 bases and J lost 4 bases. CDR3 sequence (DNA): TGTGCCAGCTCACACCGGACTAGCGTAGGGGCAGATACGCAGTATTTT. It translates to CASSHRTSVGADTQYF.

The V gene is TRBV30, the J gene TRBJ2-5; 8 bases are shared with TRBD1. V trimming: 3 bases; J trimming: 5 bases; junction bases outside the gene matches: 8. CDR1 is GTSNPN and CDR2 is SVGIG in the germline V gene (reference sequence). The CDR3 is 14 residues long. The CDR3 nucleotides are TGTGCCTGGAGCTTCGCGACAGGGGTTGAGACCCAGTACTTC. Translating gives CAWSFATGVETQYF.

This chain joins TRBV2 and TRBJ2-3; 7 bases agree with TRBD2. The CDR3 length is 15 residues. Losses at the gene ends were 3 bases for V and 1 base for J; bases not matched to a gene: 4. From germline, CDR1 is SNHLY and CDR2 FYNNEI. The CDR3 nucleotides are TGTGCCAGCAGTGATGTGGGGGGGGGCACAGATACGCAGTATTTT. Protein product: CASSDVGGGTDTQYF.

The rearrangement links TRBV19 to TRBJ2-2, with D perhaps TRBD2 (6 bases). Trimming left V 6 bases short and J 7 bases short, with 15 bases between. The germline gives CDR1 LNHDA, CDR2 SQIVND (reference sequence). CDR3 length: 14 residues. The CDR3 DNA follows: TGTGCCAGTAGCGGGAGAGGGGTTGGCGGGGAGCTGTTTTTT. This sequence encodes CASSGRGVGGELFF.

The CDR3 nucleotides read TGTGCCAGCAGCTTGTCCGGAGCCTCTTTACGCACAGATACGCAGTATTTT. Translated, it gives CASSLSGASLRTDTQYF. The chain links TRBV5-8 to TRBJ2-3; unclear D gene. There are 17 residues in the CDR3. V was shortened by 1 base and J by 1 base, with 16 bases between the two germline ends. CDR1 SGHTS and CDR2 YDEGEE come from the germline V gene.

This chain connects TRBV2 to TRBJ1-5, with D unresolved. V was trimmed by 6 bases and J by 0 bases, leaving 9 bases between them. Germline assignment: CDR1 SNHLY and CDR2 FYNNEI. This CDR3 is 14 amino acids long. CDR3 coding DNA: TGTGCCAGCAGACTTGCCCCTAGCAATCAGCCCCAGCATTTT. It is translated as CASRLAPSNQPQHF. Drawing the rest from reference TRBV2 and TRBJ1-5, the complete variable domain is EPEVTQTPSHQVTQMGQEVILRCVPISNHLYFYWYRQILGQKVEFLVSFYNNEISEKSEIFDDQFSVERPDGSNFTLKIRSTKLEDSAMYFCASRLAPSNQPQHFGDGTRLSIL.

The J gene is TRBJ2-2, the V gene TRBV6-5; TRBD2 is a possible D gene (5 bases). The germline V and J ends were trimmed by 0 bases and 5 bases, with 7 bases remaining between them. This CDR3 is built from 14 residues. The germline gives CDR1 MNHEY, CDR2 SVGAGI. The CDR3 here is CASSYSRRTGELFF. The CDR3 DNA follows: TGTGCCAGCAGTTACTCGAGGAGGACCGGGGAGCTGTTTTTT.

V and J are TRBV29-1 and TRBJ2-1, with D possibly being TRBD1 (6 bases). CDR1 and CDR2 (germline): SQVTM, ANQGSEA. The CDR3 runs 12 residues. Trimming stripped 3 bases from V and 4 bases from J, with 7 bases between. CDR3 region: CSVETGYNEQFF. The CDR3 DNA follows: TGCAGCGTTGAGACAGGTTACAATGAGCAGTTCTTC.

The chain carries TRBV10-3 and TRBJ2-7, with 9 bases matching TRBD2. Trimming took 0 bases from V and 5 from J; bases not matched to a gene: 17. CDR1 and CDR2 from the germline V gene are ENHRY and SYGVKD. There are 19 residues in the CDR3. Here the CDR3 reads CAISESFGREGQNAHEQYF. The CDR3 bases are TGTGCCATCAGTGAGTCTTTCGGGCGGGAGGGCCAAAACGCCCACGAGCAGTACTTC.

The rearrangement joins TRBV19 to TRBJ2-7; D is unresolved. The V end was cut by 3 bases, the J end by 4 bases, with 7 bases between. This CDR3 has 12 amino acids. The germline V gene has CDR1 LNHDA and CDR2 SQIVND (reference sequence). The CDR3 DNA sequence: TGTGCCAGTAGTATCCCCGGGTACGAGCAGTACTTC. Protein product: CASSIPGYEQYF.

This clone appeared once. The chain has TRBV5-8 and TRBJ2-1; 8 nucleotides line up with TRBD1. The germline CDR1 and CDR2 sequences are SGHTS and YDEGEE. The CDR3 spans 13 residues. Unmatched junction bases numbered 7, after V lost 4 bases and J lost 10 bases. The CDR3 coding sequence is TGTGCCAGCAGCCCGGGGACAGGATACGAGCAGTTCTTC. Its protein is CASSPGTGYEQFF.

The gene calls are TRBV12-3 or TRBV12-4 and TRBJ2-1; D possibly corresponds to TRBD2 (5 bases). The V gene lost 6 bases and the J gene lost 14 bases, with 17 bases spanning the gap. The length of the CDR3 is 12 residues. The CDR3, as DNA: TGTGCCAGCAGGGGTACCACTAGGTTCAAGTTCTTC. It yields the protein CASRGTTRFKFF.

This clone came up a few times. The chain couples TRBV6-5 to TRBJ1-5; D call uncertain. Trimming took 2 bases from V and 7 from J, leaving 9 bases between them. The V gene's germline CDR1 is MNHEY and CDR2 SVGAGI. This CDR3 has 13 residues. The CDR3 DNA follows: TGTGCCAGCAGTTACGACCGGGAACAGCCCCAGCATTTT. The encoded protein is CASSYDREQPQHF.

By proportion, this clone is medium-sized. The genes are TRBV11-2 and TRBJ2-3, with TRBD2 identical over 7 bases. This CDR3 comprises 16 residues. Losses at the gene ends were 2 bases for V and 3 bases for J; bases not matched to a gene: 8. Germline V gives CDR1 SGHAT, CDR2 FQNNGV. CDR3 in amino acids: CASSLQLAIGTDTQYF. CDR3 sequence (DNA): TGTGCCAGCAGCTTACAACTAGCGATTGGGACAGATACGCAGTATTTT.

This clone was observed a handful of times. The V call is TRBV6-4, the J call TRBJ1-3; 7 bases map to TRBD1. The germline gives CDR1 MRHNA, CDR2 SNTAGT. V was pared by 6 bases and J by 2 bases, with 13 bases of the junction left unmatched. CDR3 length: 17 amino acids. This CDR3 reads CASRVSGQGDAGNTIYF. The CDR3 region has the DNA TGTGCCAGCAGGGTATCCGGGCAGGGGGATGCTGGAAACACCATATATTTT.

The CDR3 protein is CASSVGQGGGNTEAFF. The CDR3 DNA reads as TGTGCCAGCAGCGTAGGGCAAGGGGGTGGTAACACTGAAGCTTTCTTT. The gene calls are TRBV9 and TRBJ1-1, with TRBD1 as a possible D gene (6 bases). The length of the CDR3 is 16 residues. Germline assignment: CDR1 SGDLS and CDR2 YYNGEE. Between the trimmed V and J ends, which lost 0 bases and 2 bases, there was a span of 14 bases.